These 20 T cell receptor beta chains were sequenced from one sample in a study of cytomegalovirus exposure and HLA in healthy donors. Primers included in the PCR were 60 Vbeta and 13 Jbeta primers. Data came from immunoSEQ multiplex PCR; TCRdb stores just in-frame clones and leaves some out. This table holds 100,000 to 150,000 clones, 76% found once. Sequenced sample: PBMCs. Every receptor here comes from a man aged 45-65 years in good health and CMV-seronegative.

V gene TRBV7-6 combines with J gene TRBJ2-5, with D perhaps TRBD1 (5 bases). The DNA end lines up better with TRBJ2-7; the J call may be wrong. Per germline, CDR1 SGHVS and CDR2 FNYEAQ. The CDR3 extends over 12 amino acids. The CDR3 coding sequence is TGTGCCAGCAGCTTATTTAGGGGCGAGCAGTACTTC. Amino acids: CASSLFRGEQYF.

This clone was observed once. This CDR3 reads CASSDRQDSNQPQHF. The CDR3 DNA follows: TGTGCCAGCAGTGACCGGCAGGATAGCAATCAGCCCCAGCATTTT. The chain couples TRBV6-1 to TRBJ1-5, with D uncertain. V lost 3 bases and J lost 0, with 9 bases in between. Germline V gene data show CDR1 as MNHNS and CDR2 as SASEGT. CDR3 size: 15 residues.

V usage is TRBV2 and J usage is TRBJ2-7; TRBD1 agrees at 9 bases. Germline V gene data show CDR1 as SNHLY and CDR2 as FYNNEI. This CDR3 comprises 12 residues. V shed 10 bases and J 6 bases; nucleotides not matched to a gene: 7. The CDR3 region has the DNA TGTGCCACGCGCGGGACAGGGATCGAGCAGTACGTC. Protein product: CATRGTGIEQYV.

This sequence joins TRBV19 and TRBJ2-2; possible D gene TRBD1, 6 bases. The V end lost 4 bases, the J end lost 1 base, and 7 bases lay between the germline ends. Germline loops: CDR1 LNHDA, CDR2 SQIVND (reference sequence). This CDR3 region has 14 residues. CDR3 loop: CASSTDRNTGELFF. The CDR3 DNA reads as TGTGCCAGTAGTACGGACAGGAACACCGGGGAGCTGTTTTTT. Combining the CDR3 with reference TRBV19 and TRBJ2-2 gives the whole variable domain DGGITQSPKYLFRKEGQNVTLSCEQNLNHDAMYWYRQDPGQGLRLIYYSQIVNDFQKGDIAEGYSVSREKKESFPLTVTSAQKNPTAFYLCASSTDRNTGELFFGEGSRLTVL.

The chain is built from TRBV19 and TRBJ1-2, with D perhaps TRBD1 (5 bases). The V gene lost 4 bases and the J gene lost 0 bases, with 15 bases spanning the gap. Germline lookup yields CDR1 LNHDA and CDR2 SQIVND (reference sequence). This CDR3 region has 16 residues. This chain's CDR3 is CASSNTGEEANYGYTF. The CDR3 DNA follows: TGTGCCAGTAGTAATACGGGGGAGGAGGCTAACTATGGCTACACCTTC.

The chain couples TRBV6-1 to TRBJ2-5; D gene ambiguous. From germline, CDR1 is MNHNS and CDR2 SASEGT. The V gene lost 1 base and the J gene lost 5 bases, with 11 bases spanning the gap. This CDR3 comprises 14 residues. The CDR3 reads CASSEERGRETQYF. CDR3 DNA sequence: TGTGCCAGCAGTGAAGAGAGAGGTAGGGAGACCCAGTACTTC.

The rearrangement uses TRBV7-9 and TRBJ2-3, with a possible D match to TRBD2 (7 bases). The CDR3 loop spans 15 amino acids. The germline V gene encodes CDR1 SEHNR and CDR2 FQNEAQ (reference sequence). Trimming removed 5 bases from V and 1 base from J, with 13 bases in between. The CDR3 here is CASSPRGAGTDTQYF. CDR3 coding DNA: TGTGCCAGCAGCCCACGGGGGGCTGGCACAGATACGCAGTATTTT.

The V and J genes are TRBV9 and TRBJ2-7, with D possibly matching TRBD2 (5 bases). V was shortened by 8 bases and J by 0 bases, with 12 bases between the two germline ends. The V gene's germline CDR1 is SGDLS and CDR2 YYNGEE. CDR3 length equals 13 residues. CDR3 loop: CASGGLNSYEQYF. The DNA for the CDR3 is TGTGCCAGTGGCGGGCTGAACTCCTACGAGCAGTACTTC. Full variable domain (missing parts from reference TRBV9 and TRBJ2-7): DSGVTQTPKHLITATGQRVTLRCSPRSGDLSVYWYQQSLDQGLQFLIQYYNGEERAKGNILERFSAQQFPDLHSELNLSSLELGDSALYFCASGGLNSYEQYFGPGTRLTVT.

The chain links TRBV5-4 to TRBJ2-2, with D hard to call. V was cut by 2 bases and J by 1 base, with 9 bases left in between. Germline CDR1 reads SGHNT; CDR2 reads YYREEE (reference sequence). The length of the CDR3 is 15 residues. CDR3 coding DNA: TGTGCCAGCAGCTTCGGCAGGTTGAACACCGGGGAGCTGTTTTTT. Residues: CASSFGRLNTGELFF.

Comment on this clone: Other DNA variants within this sample encode the same CDR3. The chain couples TRBV5-1 to TRBJ2-5; possibly TRBD1 for D (5 bases). This CDR3 is built from 13 residues. The V end lost 4 bases, the J end lost 2 bases, and 9 bases lay between the germline ends. Per the germline V gene, CDR1 is SGHRS and CDR2 is YFSETQ. The CDR3 loop is CASSVDRQETQYF. Here the CDR3 DNA reads TGCGCCAGCAGCGTTGACAGACAAGAGACCCAGTACTTC.

The V call is TRBV7-2, the J call TRBJ2-7; maybe TRBD2 (7 bases). Germline V gene sequence: CDR1 SGHTA, CDR2 FQGNSA. Trimming took 5 bases from V and 2 from J, leaving 19 bases between them. This CDR3 region has 16 residues. The DNA of the CDR3 is TGTGCCAGCAGCAAAGCAACAGGGAGGGGCGCCTACGAGCAGTACTTC. It encodes CASSKATGRGAYEQYF.

The gene calls are TRBV7-3 and TRBJ1-3; 7 bases align to TRBD1. The CDR3 totals 19 residues. CDR1 and CDR2 from the germline V gene are SGHTA and FQGTGA. With V trimmed by 2 bases and J by 0 bases, 13 bases remained unmatched. CDR3 DNA sequence: TGTGCCAGCAGCTTAGCTCGGGACAGAGGACTTCTCTCTGGAAACACCATATATTTT. Residues: CASSLARDRGLLSGNTIYF.

The J gene is TRBJ1-1, the V gene TRBV2, with D possibly TRBD1 on 5 matching bases. The CDR3 is 10 residues long. CDR1 and CDR2 (germline): SNHLY, FYNNEI. V was shortened by 1 base and J by 11 bases, with 5 bases between the two germline ends. Here the CDR3 reads CASSEEGAFF. The CDR3 DNA sequence: TGTGCCAGCAGTGAAGAGGGGGCTTTCTTT. The full variable domain, with the rest looked up from reference TRBV2 and TRBJ1-1, is EPEVTQTPSHQVTQMGQEVILRCVPISNHLYFYWYRQILGQKVEFLVSFYNNEISEKSEIFDDQFSVERPDGSNFTLKIRSTKLEDSAMYFCASSEEGAFFGQGTRLTVV.

This clone was observed a single time. The chain links TRBV5-1 to TRBJ2-3; weak D call: TRBD1 (6 bases). Germline V CDR1 and CDR2: SGHRS, YFSETQ. The CDR3 has 16 residues. V dropped 4 bases and J dropped 2 bases, with 17 bases sitting between them. CDR3 sequence: CASSTGQGIPTDTQYF. CDR3 DNA sequence: TGCGCCAGCAGCACGGGGCAGGGGATACCCACAGATACGCAGTATTTT. Together with reference TRBV5-1 and TRBJ2-3, the CDR3 gives the full variable domain: KAGVTQTPRYLIKTRGQQVTLSCSPISGHRSVSWYQQTPGQGLQFLFEYFSETQRNKGNFPGRFSGRQFSNSRSEMNVSTLELGDSALYLCASSTGQGIPTDTQYFGPGTRLTVL.

This chain links TRBV10-3 with TRBJ2-3, with TRBD2 matching over 8 bases. Trimming removed 6 bases from V and 1 base from J; junction bases left unmatched: 3. The CDR3 has 14 amino acids. CDR1 is ENHRY, CDR2 SYGVKD, per germline. CDR3 sequence reads: CAISTSGRTDTQYF. CDR3 DNA: TGTGCCATCAGCACTAGCGGTCGCACAGATACGCAGTATTTT.

The chain has TRBV7-9 and TRBJ1-1, with D unclear. This CDR3 has 14 amino acids. Trimming took 1 base from V and 0 from J, leaving 6 bases between them. Germline CDR1 is SEHNR and CDR2 is FQNEAQ (reference sequence). CDR3 residues: CASSLGALNTEAFF. The CDR3 bases are TGTGCCAGCAGCTTAGGGGCCCTGAACACTGAAGCTTTCTTT.

V gene TRBV4-3 combines with J gene TRBJ1-1, with a tentative D call TRBD1 (5 bases). This CDR3 spans 13 amino acids. Germline values: CDR1 LGHNA, CDR2 YSLEER. The V gene lost 4 bases and the J gene lost 1 base, with 7 bases spanning the gap. The CDR3 region has the DNA TGCGCCAGCAGCCTAACAGGGAACACTGAAGCTTTCTTT. It encodes CASSLTGNTEAFF.

The genes are TRBV4-1 and TRBJ2-1; D gene ambiguous. V lost 0 bases and J lost 4, with 22 bases in between. The germline V gene encodes CDR1 MGHRA and CDR2 YSYEKL. The CDR3 contains 19 residues. In DNA, the CDR3 is TGCGCCAGCAGCCAAGATTCCCTTTTCTCAAGCGAGGAATACAATGAGCAGTTCTTC. It specifies CASSQDSLFSSEEYNEQFF.

The genes are TRBV4-1 and TRBJ2-3, with D possibly TRBD2 on 7 matching bases. Germline V CDR1 and CDR2: MGHRA, YSYEKL. The CDR3 is 17 amino acids. V was clipped by 0 bases and J by 1 base, with 14 bases between them. CDR3 sequence reads: CASSQEVAGAGTDTQYF. CDR3 coding DNA: TGCGCCAGCAGCCAAGAAGTTGCGGGGGCCGGCACAGATACGCAGTATTTT.

The CDR3 nucleotides are TGTGCCAGCAGTTTGGGCCCGGGACAAGACTACGAGCAGTACGTC. It codes for CASSLGPGQDYEQYV. The V and J genes are TRBV28 and TRBJ2-7; a possible D gene is TRBD1 (6 bases). The V end lost 3 bases, the J end lost 3 bases, and 15 bases lay between the germline ends. Germline V gene data show CDR1 as MDHEN and CDR2 as SYDVKM. The CDR3 spans 15 residues.